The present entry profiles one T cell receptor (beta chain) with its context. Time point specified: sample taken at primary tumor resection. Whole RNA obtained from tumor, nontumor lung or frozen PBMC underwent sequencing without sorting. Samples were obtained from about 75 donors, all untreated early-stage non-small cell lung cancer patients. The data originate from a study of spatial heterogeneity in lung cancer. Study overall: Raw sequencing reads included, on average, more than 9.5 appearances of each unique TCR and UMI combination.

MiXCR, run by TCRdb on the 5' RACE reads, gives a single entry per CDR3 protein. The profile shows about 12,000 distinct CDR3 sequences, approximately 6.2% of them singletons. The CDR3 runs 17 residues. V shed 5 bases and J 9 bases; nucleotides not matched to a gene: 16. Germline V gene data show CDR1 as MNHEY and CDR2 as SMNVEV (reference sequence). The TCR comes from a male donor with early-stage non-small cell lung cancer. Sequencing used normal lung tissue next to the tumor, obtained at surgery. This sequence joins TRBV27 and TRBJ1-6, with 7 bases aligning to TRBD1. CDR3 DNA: TGTGCCAGCAGTCTTAGGACAGGAGCCGTGTTAACTTCACCCCTCCACTTT. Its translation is CASSLRTGAVLTSPLHF.